What follows are 29 T cell receptor beta chains derived from one specimen sequenced in a study of cytomegalovirus exposure and HLA in healthy donors. The study ran its PCR with 60 Vbeta and 13 Jbeta primers. Only in-frame clones appear in the TCRdb table, and some are missing; sequencing was by immunoSEQ multiplex PCR. The table shows 120,000 or so clones, with roughly 80% occurring only once. Sequenced sample: PBMCs. The receptors stem from a man aged 30-40 years in good health and CMV-seronegative.

The chain couples TRBV7-9 to TRBJ2-7; 7 bases align to TRBD2. Germline CDR1 SEHNR, CDR2 FQNEAQ (reference sequence). CDR3 length: 15 residues. With 1 base clipped from V and 0 bases from J, the junction kept 3 bases outside the gene matches. The CDR3 spells CASSLGGGISYEQYF. In nucleotides, the CDR3 is TGTGCCAGCAGCTTAGGGGGGGGGATCTCCTACGAGCAGTACTTC.

The rearrangement joins TRBV19 to TRBJ2-3, with a possible D match to TRBD2 (6 bases). Looked up from germline, CDR1 is LNHDA and CDR2 is SQIVND (reference sequence). The CDR3 has 14 residues. V gave up 5 bases and J gave up 4 bases, with 13 bases separating them. The CDR3 region is CASSAGLGADTQYF. The CDR3 coding sequence is TGTGCCAGTAGTGCGGGACTGGGGGCAGATACGCAGTATTTT.

The rearrangement links TRBV6-6 to TRBJ1-4; 7 nucleotides align to TRBD1. Germline CDR1 MNHNY, CDR2 SVGAGI (reference sequence). V lost 3 bases to trimming and J lost 7 bases; unmatched junction nucleotides: 2. The CDR3 has 13 amino acids. The CDR3 DNA sequence: TGTGCCAGCAGTTATCGGGACAGTGAAAAACTGTTTTTT. Residues: CASSYRDSEKLFF.

Only a few counts were recorded for this clone. V gene TRBV18 combines with J gene TRBJ1-1; a possible D gene is TRBD1 (5 bases). The germline V gene has CDR1 KGHSH and CDR2 LQKENI. CDR3 size: 17 residues. Trimming left V 0 bases short and J 4 bases short, with 18 bases between. The CDR3 loop reads CASSPPIGSQGITEAFF. The CDR3 nucleotides are TGTGCCAGCTCACCACCTATTGGATCCCAGGGCATCACTGAAGCTTTCTTT.

In its sample, this clone was seen many times. The chain is built from TRBV18 and TRBJ2-3, with D possibly matching TRBD1 (6 bases). CDR3 length equals 15 residues. Trimming left V 6 bases short and J 3 bases short, with 16 bases between. CDR1 KGHSH and CDR2 LQKENI come from the germline V gene. Here the CDR3 reads CASSQGLGITDTQYF. The CDR3 DNA follows: TGTGCCAGCTCCCAGGGGTTGGGAATAACAGATACGCAGTATTTT. The variable domain in full, completed from reference TRBV18 and TRBJ2-3, reads NAGVMQNPRHLVRRRGQEARLRCSPMKGHSHVYWYRQLPEEGLKFMVYLQKENIIDESGMPKERFSAEFPKEGPSILRIQQVVRGDSAAYFCASSQGLGITDTQYFGPGTRLTVL.

This clone was seen a single time. The chain employs TRBV27 and TRBJ2-7, with 12 bases matching TRBD2. The ends lost 5 bases at V and 2 bases at J; junction bases unmatched: 4. The CDR3 is 15 residues long. Per the germline V gene, CDR1 is MNHEY and CDR2 is SMNVEV (reference sequence). CDR3 loop: CASSPTSGRTYEQYF. DNA for the CDR3: TGTGCCAGCAGTCCAACTAGCGGGAGGACCTACGAGCAGTACTTC.

The CDR3: CAWSLGGDEKLFF. The CDR3 nucleotides are TGTGCCTGGAGTTTAGGGGGCGATGAAAAACTGTTTTTT. This chain uses TRBV30 with TRBJ1-4; TRBD1 matches at 7 bases. The germline gives CDR1 GTSNPN, CDR2 SVGIG (reference sequence). This CDR3 is 13 amino acids long. The J segment lost 6 bases and the V segment lost 2 bases, leaving 3 bases of the junction unmatched.

The chain has TRBV30 and TRBJ1-5; 9 bases map to TRBD1. The J segment lost 4 bases and the V segment lost 1 base, leaving 2 bases of the junction unmatched. The CDR3 is 14 amino acids. Germline assignment: CDR1 GTSNPN and CDR2 SVGIG (reference sequence). The DNA of the CDR3 is TGTGCCTGGAGTGCAGGGACAGGGAATCAGCCCCAGCATTTT. Translating gives CAWSAGTGNQPQHF. Full variable domain (rest looked up from reference TRBV30 and TRBJ1-5): SQTIHQWPATLVQPVGSPLSLECTVEGTSNPNLYWYRQAAGRGLQLLFYSVGIGQISSEVPQNLSASRPQDRQFILSSKKLLLSDSGFYLCAWSAGTGNQPQHFGDGTRLSIL.

The chain links TRBV11-3 to TRBJ2-7; 14 positions agree with TRBD2. With 0 bases clipped from V and 3 bases from J, the junction kept 1 base outside the gene matches. Germline loops: CDR1 SGHNT, CDR2 YENEEA. This CDR3 is built from 16 residues. CDR3 DNA: TGTGCCAGCAGCTTAGAGGGACTAGCGGGGGTCTACGAGCAGTACTTC. Its translation: CASSLEGLAGVYEQYF.

This CDR3 reads CASSLALRDRGGEQYF. The CDR3 DNA reads as TGTGCCAGCAGCTTAGCCCTCCGGGACAGGGGGGGCGAGCAGTACTTC. V usage is TRBV7-9 and J usage is TRBJ2-7; the match to TRBD1 covers 11 bases. The CDR3 has 16 amino acids. After removal of 0 bases from V and 6 bases from J, the junction contained 7 bases not matched to a gene. Germline V gene lookup returns CDR1 SEHNR and CDR2 FQNEAQ (reference sequence).

Sample share makes this clone medium-sized. The genes are TRBV28 and TRBJ2-1; 7 bases are a match to TRBD2. V lost 1 base to trimming and J lost 6 bases; unmatched junction nucleotides: 3. There are 14 residues in the CDR3. CDR1 is MDHEN and CDR2 is SYDVKM in the germline V gene. DNA of the CDR3: TGTGCCAGCAGTTTATTGGGACTAAGCAATGAGCAGTTCTTC. Encoded protein: CASSLLGLSNEQFF.

A word on this clone: Mismatch with germline at one junction end may stem from a read error. The chain combines TRBV5-6 with TRBJ1-5; D might be TRBD1 (6 bases). This CDR3 contains 15 residues. Germline-derived CDR1 and CDR2 are SGHDT and YYEEEE. CDR3 DNA: TGTGCCAGCAGTCGGGGGGGCGCATGGAATCAGCCCCAGAATTTT. It encodes CASSRGGAWNQPQNF.

V and J are TRBV27 and TRBJ1-1; possibly TRBD1 for D (6 bases). CDR1 and CDR2 from the germline V gene are MNHEY and SMNVEV (reference sequence). This CDR3 has 14 amino acids. V lost 4 bases and J lost 4, with 13 bases in between. CDR3 bases: TGTGCCAGCAGTTACCAGGGGCAGGGCACTGAAGCTTTCTTT. It codes for CASSYQGQGTEAFF.

The chain carries TRBV6-1 and TRBJ1-1, with D hard to call. The germline gives CDR1 MNHNS, CDR2 SASEGT. There are 14 residues in the CDR3. V lost 7 bases, J lost 5 bases, and 17 bases lay in between. The CDR3 sequence: CASIPIGVQTEAFF. The CDR3 coding sequence is TGTGCCAGCATCCCGATCGGGGTGCAGACTGAAGCTTTCTTT.

The V and J genes are TRBV4-3 and TRBJ2-7; 7 positions match TRBD1. CDR3 length: 15 residues. Looked up from germline, CDR1 is LGHNA and CDR2 is YSLEER. With 1 base clipped from V and 1 base from J, the junction kept 4 bases outside the gene matches. CDR3 coding DNA: TGCGCCAGCAGCCAAGGGACAGGTCTTTCCTACGAGCAGTACTTC. It translates to CASSQGTGLSYEQYF.

The gene calls are TRBV12-5 and TRBJ2-1; unclear D gene. The CDR3 has 15 residues. The germline V gene encodes CDR1 LGHNT and CDR2 FRNRAP. V lost 5 bases to trimming and J lost 3 bases, with 14 bases between them. CDR3 in amino acids: CASGPDTKVYNEQFF. CDR3 coding DNA: TGTGCTAGTGGTCCCGACACGAAAGTCTACAATGAGCAGTTCTTC. Full variable domain (missing parts from reference TRBV12-5 and TRBJ2-1): DARVTQTPRHKVTEMGQEVTMRCQPILGHNTVFWYRQTMMQGLELLAYFRNRAPLDDSGMPKDRFSAEMPDATLATLKIQPSEPRDSAVYFCASGPDTKVYNEQFFGPGTRLTVL.

This chain connects TRBV6-6 to TRBJ2-7; D gene unclear. Germline V gene data show CDR1 as MNHNY and CDR2 as SVGAGI (reference sequence). The CDR3 is 15 residues long. The V end lost 5 bases, the J end lost 3 bases, and 17 bases lay between the germline ends. The CDR3 loop is CASSGQRGIDYEQYF. CDR3 nucleotide sequence: TGTGCCAGCAGTGGCCAAAGAGGAATCGACTACGAGCAGTACTTC.

This clone was recorded a few times. Other DNA sequences in the sample encode the same CDR3. The chain joins TRBV29-1 to TRBJ2-5; 12 bases are shared with TRBD2. In germline, CDR1 is SQVTM, CDR2 ANQGSEA. The CDR3 spans 19 residues. With 0 bases clipped from V and 0 bases from J, the junction kept 11 bases outside the gene matches. As DNA, the CDR3 is TGCAGCGTTGAAGACCCCACGGCGGGGACTAGCGGGTACCAAGAGACCCAGTACTTC. This gives the protein CSVEDPTAGTSGYQETQYF.

The chain has TRBV28 and TRBJ2-2; TRBD2 matches 8 bases. Germline V gene data show CDR1 as MDHEN and CDR2 as SYDVKM. V dropped 5 bases and J dropped 9; count of bases not matched to a gene: 8. CDR3 length: 14 residues. DNA of the CDR3: TGTGCCAGCAGTACAGGACTAGCCCGAAGGGAGCTGTTTTTT. The encoded protein is CASSTGLARRELFF.

This chain connects TRBV2 to TRBJ1-5, with 7 bases fitting TRBD1. J lost 6 bases, V lost 6 bases, and 11 bases had no gene match. Germline V gene lookup returns CDR1 SNHLY and CDR2 FYNNEI. The CDR3 is 15 amino acids. The CDR3 loop reads CASRQGTVAGQPQHF. The CDR3 DNA follows: TGTGCCAGCAGACAAGGGACAGTGGCGGGTCAGCCCCAGCATTTT.

The chain links TRBV20-1 to TRBJ1-2, with D unresolved. Deletions cut 1 base from V and 8 bases from J, with 5 bases between. The V gene's germline CDR1 is DFQATT and CDR2 SNEGSKA (reference sequence). There are 10 residues in the CDR3. The CDR3 DNA reads TGCAGTGCTAGAGTCGGGGGCTACACCTTC. It encodes CSARVGGYTF.

The chain recombines TRBV10-3 with TRBJ2-2; possibly TRBD1 for D (5 bases). The germline V and J ends were trimmed by 0 bases and 5 bases, with 10 bases remaining between them. The CDR3 spans 15 residues. Looked up from germline, CDR1 is ENHRY and CDR2 is SYGVKD. The CDR3 nucleotides are TGTGCCATCAGTGAGTCGGCAGGGTCGACCGGGGAGCTGTTTTTT. Translated: CAISESAGSTGELFF.

This clone was recorded once. The chain employs TRBV6-1 and TRBJ1-1; 7 bases align to TRBD1. Germline trimming cut 4 bases from V and 0 bases from J; bases unmatched to any gene: 5. This CDR3 contains 15 residues. CDR1 MNHNS and CDR2 SASEGT come from the germline V gene. The CDR3 is CASSADTGVNTEAFF. As DNA, the CDR3 is TGTGCCAGCAGTGCGGACACAGGGGTGAACACTGAAGCTTTCTTT.

The J gene is TRBJ1-1, the V gene TRBV7-9; D is ambiguous. The germline V gene encodes CDR1 SEHNR and CDR2 FQNEAQ (reference sequence). The CDR3 has 15 residues. V gave up 1 base and J gave up 1 base, with 10 bases separating them. The CDR3 DNA reads as TGTGCCAGCAGCTTAGTTGGGCCGCAGAACACTGAAGCTTTCTTT. Its protein product is CASSLVGPQNTEAFF.

The J gene is TRBJ1-2, the V gene TRBV11-3; TRBD1 might be the D (5 bases). Germline V CDR1 and CDR2: SGHNT, YENEEA. Trimming shortened V by 2 bases and J by 8 bases, and 12 bases separated the two germline ends. This CDR3 has 13 residues. CDR3 DNA: TGTGCCAGCAGCTTATCGCAGGGAACGGGCTACACCTTC. Translated: CASSLSQGTGYTF.

V is TRBV19 and J is TRBJ2-7; 9 nucleotides line up with TRBD1. The CDR3 has 14 amino acids. V gave up 5 bases and J gave up 2 bases; unmatched junction bases: 4. Germline V CDR1 and CDR2: LNHDA, SQIVND (reference sequence). The DNA for the CDR3 is TGTGCCAGTAGTCCGACAGGGGGTGCCTACGAGCAGTACTTC. Protein sequence: CASSPTGGAYEQYF.

The CDR3 protein is CASSFPRAQGVYSNQPQHF. CDR3 nucleotide sequence: TGTGCCAGCAGTTTCCCCCGTGCACAGGGGGTCTATAGCAATCAGCCCCAGCATTTT. The V call is TRBV28, the J call TRBJ1-5; TRBD1 agrees at 8 bases. The CDR3 spans 19 residues. Germline V lookup: CDR1 MDHEN, CDR2 SYDVKM. Trimming took 3 bases from V and 0 from J; bases not matched to a gene: 13.

A few counts support this clone. V gene TRBV14 combines with J gene TRBJ2-1, with 9 bases lining up with TRBD2. This CDR3 contains 15 residues. The trim removed 2 bases at V and 2 bases at J, leaving 1 base unmatched. Germline V gene data show CDR1 as SGHDN and CDR2 as FVKESK. CDR3 nucleotides: TGTGCCAGCAGCCAACGCGGGAGGGCCTACAATGAGCAGTTCTTC. It specifies CASSQRGRAYNEQFF.

Notes on this clone: The junction departs from germline at one end; a sequencing error may be responsible. This chain links TRBV29-1 with TRBJ1-2, with D unresolved. Germline CDR1 is SQVTM and CDR2 is ANQGSEA. The CDR3 is 14 amino acids. The CDR3 nucleotides are TGCAGCGCTCACCCCGGTATCGATAACTATGGCTACCCCTTC. As protein: CSAHPGIDNYGYPF.